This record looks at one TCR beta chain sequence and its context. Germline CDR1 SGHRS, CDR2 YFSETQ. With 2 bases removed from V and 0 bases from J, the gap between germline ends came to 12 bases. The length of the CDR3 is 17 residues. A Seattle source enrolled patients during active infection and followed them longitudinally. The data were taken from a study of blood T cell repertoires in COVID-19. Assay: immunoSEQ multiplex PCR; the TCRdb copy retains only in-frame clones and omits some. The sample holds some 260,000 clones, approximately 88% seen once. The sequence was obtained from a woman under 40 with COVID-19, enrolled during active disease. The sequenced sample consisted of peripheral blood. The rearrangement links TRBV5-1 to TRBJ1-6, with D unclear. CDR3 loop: CASSLDTSSSYNSPLHF. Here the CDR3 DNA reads TGCGCCAGCAGCTTAGATACATCCAGCTCCTATAATTCACCCCTCCACTTT.